Below are 10 T cell receptor beta chains sequenced from a single sample in a study of technical replicates of blood from several donors. Data came from immunoSEQ multiplex PCR; TCRdb stores just in-frame clones and leaves some out. The sample includes roughly 79,000 clones, 85% to 95% of them seen just once. What was sequenced was T cells isolated from PBMCs. Receptors were obtained from a human donor in good health.

CDR3 DNA: TGTGCCAGCAGTTTACTAGCGGGAGTAATGGATGAGCAGTTCTTC. Translated, it gives CASSLLAGVMDEQFF. The chain couples TRBV27 to TRBJ2-1; 10 bases agree with TRBD2. Per the germline V gene, CDR1 is MNHEY and CDR2 is SMNVEV (reference sequence). V shed 2 bases and J 8 bases; nucleotides not matched to a gene: 6. The CDR3 runs to 15 residues.

The V and J genes are TRBV15 and TRBJ1-2; D might be TRBD1 (5 bases). CDR3 length: 15 amino acids. The germline V gene encodes CDR1 LNHNV and CDR2 YYDKDF (reference sequence). V lost 8 bases and J 5 bases, leaving 21 bases between the germline ends. CDR3 nucleotide sequence: TGTGCCACCGTCGGGGGACTGGGGAATATTTATGGCTACACCTTC. The encoded protein is CATVGGLGNIYGYTF.

The CDR3 region is CASSTQGFQAFF. The CDR3 nucleotides are TGTGCCAGTAGTACCCAGGGATTTCAAGCTTTCTTT. The chain couples TRBV19 to TRBJ1-1; the D gene is possibly TRBD1 (5 bases). Trimming removed 4 bases from V and 9 bases from J, with 12 bases in between. This CDR3 contains 12 residues. Germline CDR1 is LNHDA and CDR2 is SQIVND (reference sequence).

The J gene is TRBJ1-4, the V gene TRBV5-1, with 9 bases aligning to TRBD1. Trimming removed 0 bases from V and 7 bases from J; junction bases left unmatched: 1. Germline-derived CDR1 and CDR2 are SGHRS and YFSETQ. The CDR3 totals 14 residues. CDR3 sequence reads: CASSLDRGLEKLFF. In DNA form, the CDR3 reads TGCGCCAGCAGCTTGGACAGGGGGCTTGAAAAACTGTTTTTT. Using reference TRBV5-1 and TRBJ1-4 for the parts outside the CDR3, the full variable domain is KAGVTQTPRYLIKTRGQQVTLSCSPISGHRSVSWYQQTPGQGLQFLFEYFSETQRNKGNFPGRFSGRQFSNSRSEMNVSTLELGDSALYLCASSLDRGLEKLFFGSGTQLSVL.

The chain uses TRBV6-1 and TRBJ1-5; D remains ambiguous. CDR3 length equals 11 residues. V was shortened by 3 bases and J by 11 bases, with 8 bases between the two germline ends. Germline CDR1 and CDR2: MNHNS and SASEGT. In nucleotides, the CDR3 is TGTGCCAGCAGTGAGCGGGCTGCCCAGCATTTT. Protein: CASSERAAQHF.

The V gene is TRBV5-6, the J gene TRBJ2-2; 15 bases match TRBD2. With V trimmed by 4 bases and J by 7 bases, 11 bases remained unmatched. The germline V gene has CDR1 SGHDT and CDR2 YYEEEE. The CDR3 is 18 residues long. The CDR3 loop is CASSHGTSGRRALGELFF. The CDR3 bases are TGTGCCAGCAGCCACGGGACTAGCGGGAGGAGGGCGCTCGGGGAGCTGTTTTTT.

The V and J genes are TRBV7-3 and TRBJ2-7; no reliable D call. Trimming removed 5 bases at V and 6 bases at J, with 11 bases between. Germline CDR1 is SGHTA and CDR2 is FQGTGA. The length of the CDR3 is 12 residues. The CDR3 region has the DNA TGTGCCAGCAGCCTTCCCTATAGCGAGCAGTACTTC. It specifies CASSLPYSEQYF.

V usage is TRBV6-5 and J usage is TRBJ2-5, with TRBD2 identical over 9 bases. The CDR3 sequence is 16 residues long. The J segment lost 4 bases and the V segment lost 2 bases, leaving 8 bases of the junction unmatched. Germline V gene data show CDR1 as MNHEY and CDR2 as SVGAGI. This chain's CDR3 is CASSYAAGGLRETQYF. CDR3 DNA: TGTGCCAGCAGTTACGCTGCGGGAGGGCTGAGAGAGACCCAGTACTTC.

V gene TRBV4-2 combines with J gene TRBJ1-2; unclear D gene. Trimming removed 2 bases at V and 6 bases at J, with 7 bases between. CDR3 size: 12 residues. Germline CDR1 is LGHNA and CDR2 is YNFKEQ. As DNA, the CDR3 is TGTGCCAGCAGCCAAACTACCGATGGCTACACCTTC. It yields the protein CASSQTTDGYTF.

This chain uses TRBV11-2 with TRBJ1-4; D ambiguous. The CDR3 contains 16 residues. Germline V gene sequence: CDR1 SGHAT, CDR2 FQNNGV. V shed 9 bases and J shed 6 bases, with 23 bases lying between them. The CDR3 loop reads CASPGKGSPKDEKLFF. The CDR3 coding sequence is TGTGCCAGTCCCGGGAAAGGAAGCCCAAAAGATGAAAAACTGTTTTTT.